This T cell receptor beta chain was retrieved from a study of blood T cell repertoires in COVID-19. As processed by the authors: Amplification from reference gene primers served as the basis for estimated nucleated cell counts. This table comes from immunoSEQ multiplex PCR, and its TCRdb copy is limited to in-frame clones, with some not included. V and J calls plus clone size are reproduced from that table; the DNA served to infer D and trimming. Counted here are approximately 150,000 clones, 87% occurring once; the ten biggest clones make up around 6.1%. The CDR3 runs to 13 residues. The germline V gene has CDR1 MNHEY and CDR2 SVGEGT. V gave up 3 bases and J gave up 3 bases, with 9 bases separating them.

This TCR came from an elderly man with acute or convalescent COVID-19. The J gene is TRBJ2-7, the V gene TRBV6-2 or TRBV6-3; D ambiguous. Sequences were obtained from peripheral blood. The CDR3 is CASSYSQNYEQYF. The DNA of the CDR3 is TGTGCCAGCAGTTATAGCCAGAACTACGAGCAGTACTTC.